The rows below give T cell receptor beta chains drawn from one sample of a study of T cell responses to AZD1222 COVID-19 vaccine. The assay was immunoSEQ multiplex PCR, and TCRdb's table has in-frame clones only and misses some. The data contain 140,000 to 150,000 clones, about 91% of them singletons. The sequences come from peripheral blood, collected 28 days after the second AZD1222 dose. The receptors were gathered from an adult who received the AZD1222 COVID-19 vaccine. CDR3s include the opening cysteine and the closing phenylalanine or tryptophan. A D gene is named only where the DNA matches it firmly. A row's size may be missing; if present it is once, few, many or a size class.

abundance: -
d_gene: -
j_gene: TRBJ2-2
v_gene: TRBV7-3
CDR3nt: TGTGCCAGCAGCTTGAGGGGGAACACCGGGGAGCTGTTTTTT
CDR3aa: CASSLRGNTGELFF

abundance: -
d_gene: -
j_gene: TRBJ2-1
v_gene: TRBV7-9
CDR3nt: TGTGCCAGCAGCTTAGAAGGGGAGCAGTTCTTC
CDR3aa: CASSLEGEQFF

abundance: few
d_gene: -
j_gene: TRBJ1-4
v_gene: TRBV5-1
CDR3nt: TGCGCCAGCAGCCCGGCGACTTCAGGGGAAAAACTGTTTTTT
CDR3aa: CASSPATSGEKLFF

abundance: -
d_gene: TRBD1
j_gene: TRBJ1-3
v_gene: TRBV10-1
CDR3nt: TGCGCCAGCAGCGGGACAGGGGAGAACACCATATATTTT
CDR3aa: CASSGTGENTIYF

abundance: -
d_gene: TRBD1
j_gene: TRBJ1-2
v_gene: TRBV3-1/TRBV3-2
CDR3nt: TGTGCCAGCAGCCAAGATCCGAAGGGGGCGGATGGCTACACCTTC
CDR3aa: CASSQDPKGADGYTF

abundance: -
d_gene: -
j_gene: TRBJ2-5
v_gene: TRBV7-3
CDR3nt: TGTGCCAGCAGCCCCCGCCTCGGGGAGACCCAGTACTTC
CDR3aa: CASSPRLGETQYF

abundance: -
d_gene: TRBD1
j_gene: TRBJ2-7
v_gene: TRBV9
CDR3nt: TGTGCCAGCAGCTCACTTTTAGGGGGCCCCTCCTACGAGCAGTACTTC
CDR3aa: CASSSLLGGPSYEQYF

abundance: -
d_gene: -
j_gene: TRBJ2-5
v_gene: TRBV20-1
CDR3nt: TGCAGTGCCGTACTGGGGGAGACCCAGTACTTC
CDR3aa: CSAVLGETQYF

abundance: -
d_gene: -
j_gene: TRBJ1-3
v_gene: TRBV7-2
CDR3nt: TGTGCCAGCAGCCCGGTGGGGGACCGTGCAAAGGGAAACACCATATATTTT
CDR3aa: CASSPVGDRAKGNTIYF

abundance: -
d_gene: TRBD2
j_gene: TRBJ2-1
v_gene: TRBV9
CDR3nt: TGTGCCAGCAGCGTAGGACTAGCGGGGCCCACGTACAATGAGCAGTTCTTC
CDR3aa: CASSVGLAGPTYNEQFF

abundance: -
d_gene: TRBD2
j_gene: TRBJ2-1
v_gene: TRBV5-1
CDR3nt: TGCGCCAGCAGCCCTGGGACTAGCGGCGCCCGAGGGAATGAGCAGTTCTTC
CDR3aa: CASSPGTSGARGNEQFF

abundance: -
d_gene: TRBD2
j_gene: TRBJ2-1
v_gene: TRBV7-9
CDR3nt: TGTGCCAGCAGCCCTAGAAGACTAGCGGAGTACAATGAGCAGTTCTTC
CDR3aa: CASSPRRLAEYNEQFF

abundance: -
d_gene: TRBD2
j_gene: TRBJ2-1
v_gene: TRBV3-1/TRBV3-2
CDR3nt: TGTGCCAGCAGCCAAGATAGGCCGCGGGGGGAGCAGTTCTTC
CDR3aa: CASSQDRPRGEQFF

abundance: -
d_gene: TRBD2
j_gene: TRBJ2-1
v_gene: TRBV15
CDR3nt: TGTGCCACCAGCAGAGTTGGGGGACTAGCGGAAAACAATGAGCAGTTCTTC
CDR3aa: CATSRVGGLAENNEQFF

abundance: -
d_gene: -
j_gene: TRBJ2-5
v_gene: TRBV2
CDR3nt: TGTGCCAGCAGTGAAATAAAGGTTGTAGGGACCCAGTACTTC
CDR3aa: CASSEIKVVGTQYF

abundance: -
d_gene: -
j_gene: TRBJ1-1
v_gene: TRBV30
CDR3nt: TGTGCCTGGAGTATTTGGAACACTGAAGCTTTCTTT
CDR3aa: CAWSIWNTEAFF

abundance: few
d_gene: TRBD1
j_gene: TRBJ1-1
v_gene: TRBV7-2
CDR3nt: TGTGCCAGCAGCCGGTTACTTCCGGGACAGGGTCGGAACACTGAAGCTTTCTTT
CDR3aa: CASSRLLPGQGRNTEAFF

abundance: -
d_gene: TRBD1
j_gene: TRBJ1-1
v_gene: TRBV10-3
CDR3nt: TGTGCCATCAGTGACCCGGCAGGGGGCGGTACTGAAGCTTTCTTT
CDR3aa: CAISDPAGGGTEAFF

abundance: few
d_gene: TRBD2
j_gene: TRBJ2-3
v_gene: TRBV7-2
CDR3nt: TGTGCCAGCGTAATGACTAGCGGGGGGTCAGATACGCAGTATTTT
CDR3aa: CASVMTSGGSDTQYF

abundance: -
d_gene: TRBD2
j_gene: TRBJ2-7
v_gene: TRBV18
CDR3nt: TGTGCCAGCTCACCAGAACTAGCGGGAGGACCTCCCTCCTACGAGCAGTACTTC
CDR3aa: CASSPELAGGPPSYEQYF

abundance: -
d_gene: -
j_gene: TRBJ2-7
v_gene: TRBV25-1
CDR3nt: TGTGCCAGCAGTGAGTTTCAGGCCTCGTCCTACGAGCAGTACTTC
CDR3aa: CASSEFQASSYEQYF

abundance: -
d_gene: -
j_gene: TRBJ2-1
v_gene: TRBV5-4
CDR3nt: TGTGCCAGCAGCTTGGACCGATACAATGAGCAGTTCTTC
CDR3aa: CASSLDRYNEQFF

abundance: -
d_gene: TRBD1
j_gene: TRBJ1-5
v_gene: TRBV6-1
CDR3nt: TGTGCCAGCAGTGAGCGACAGGGGGCAGGATTTGGTCAGCCCCAGCATTTT
CDR3aa: CASSERQGAGFGQPQHF

abundance: -
d_gene: -
j_gene: TRBJ1-3
v_gene: TRBV9
CDR3nt: TGTGCCAGCAGCCGGCGCTCTGGAAACACCATATATTTT
CDR3aa: CASSRRSGNTIYF

abundance: -
d_gene: TRBD1
j_gene: TRBJ1-5
v_gene: TRBV18
CDR3nt: TGTGCCAGCTCACCGGGACAGGGAAATCAGCCCCAGCATTTT
CDR3aa: CASSPGQGNQPQHF

abundance: -
d_gene: -
j_gene: TRBJ2-3
v_gene: TRBV5-4
CDR3nt: TGTGCCAGCAGCCTACCGTTGGATACGCAGTATTTT
CDR3aa: CASSLPLDTQYF

abundance: -
d_gene: TRBD2
j_gene: TRBJ2-7
v_gene: TRBV18
CDR3nt: TGTGCCAGCTCACTGGGGCTAGCGGGCATATACGAGCAGTACTTC
CDR3aa: CASSLGLAGIYEQYF

abundance: -
d_gene: -
j_gene: TRBJ1-2
v_gene: TRBV3-1/TRBV3-2
CDR3nt: TGTGCCAGCAGCCACCTCGACAGAGCTAACTATGGCTACACCTTC
CDR3aa: CASSHLDRANYGYTF

abundance: -
d_gene: -
j_gene: TRBJ1-3
v_gene: TRBV9
CDR3nt: TGTGCCAGCAGCGCCTCTGGAAACACCATATATTTT
CDR3aa: CASSASGNTIYF

abundance: -
d_gene: -
j_gene: TRBJ1-2
v_gene: TRBV11-2
CDR3nt: TGTGCCAGCAGCCCTCGGGGGGGCTACGGCTATGGCTACACCTTC
CDR3aa: CASSPRGGYGYGYTF

abundance: -
d_gene: -
j_gene: TRBJ1-1
v_gene: TRBV9
CDR3nt: TGTGCCAGCAGCGCCCGGACGGCGAACACTGAAGCTTTCTTT
CDR3aa: CASSARTANTEAFF

abundance: -
d_gene: -
j_gene: TRBJ1-1
v_gene: TRBV19
CDR3nt: TGTGCCAGTACAGGCCGGGGGTACACTGAAGCTTTCTTT
CDR3aa: CASTGRGYTEAFF

abundance: -
d_gene: TRBD2
j_gene: TRBJ2-2
v_gene: TRBV11-2
CDR3nt: TGTGCCAGCAGCGCCATAGCGGGGGGCTCGACGAACACCGGGGAGCTGTTTTTT
CDR3aa: CASSAIAGGSTNTGELFF

abundance: -
d_gene: TRBD1
j_gene: TRBJ1-2
v_gene: TRBV10-3
CDR3nt: TGTGCCATCAGTAGACAGGGGTCGGATGGCTACACCTTC
CDR3aa: CAISRQGSDGYTF

abundance: -
d_gene: TRBD2
j_gene: TRBJ2-5
v_gene: TRBV3-1/TRBV3-2
CDR3nt: TGTGCCAGCAGCCAAGATACTAGCGGGGCTACCCAGAGGGAGACCCAGTACTTC
CDR3aa: CASSQDTSGATQRETQYF

abundance: -
d_gene: -
j_gene: TRBJ2-7
v_gene: TRBV19
CDR3nt: TGTGCCAGTAGTTTGGGGTGGGCAGACTCCTACGAGCAGTACTTC
CDR3aa: CASSLGWADSYEQYF

abundance: -
d_gene: -
j_gene: TRBJ1-1
v_gene: TRBV10-3
CDR3nt: TGTGCCATCAGTGAGTCCGAGGGGTGGGACACTGAAGCTTTCTTT
CDR3aa: CAISESEGWDTEAFF

abundance: few
d_gene: TRBD1
j_gene: TRBJ1-5
v_gene: TRBV6-5
CDR3nt: TGTGCGACGGGGACAGGGGGCGATCAGCCCCAGCATTTT
CDR3aa: CATGTGGDQPQHF

abundance: -
d_gene: -
j_gene: TRBJ2-7
v_gene: TRBV27
CDR3nt: TGTGCCAGCAGATACGCCTCGGGACCCTACGAGCAGTACTTC
CDR3aa: CASRYASGPYEQYF

abundance: -
d_gene: TRBD2
j_gene: TRBJ2-7
v_gene: TRBV13
CDR3nt: TGTGCCAGCAGCCTCCGTCTAGCGGGAGGGCCCTCGGGTGGGCAGTACTTC
CDR3aa: CASSLRLAGGPSGGQYF

abundance: -
d_gene: TRBD1
j_gene: TRBJ1-1
v_gene: TRBV5-6
CDR3nt: TGTGCCAGCAGCTTGGAAGGGACAGTCGTCGTGGCTTTCTTT
CDR3aa: CASSLEGTVVVAFF

abundance: once
d_gene: TRBD2
j_gene: TRBJ2-1
v_gene: TRBV24-1
CDR3nt: TGTGCCACCAGTGATTTACCCGGACTAGCGGGATCTGGTGACTACAATGAGCAGTTCTTC
CDR3aa: CATSDLPGLAGSGDYNEQFF

abundance: -
d_gene: -
j_gene: TRBJ2-5
v_gene: TRBV24-1
CDR3nt: TGTGCCACCAGTGCCGGAGGGCAGGGGTTTAAAGAGACCCAGTACTTC
CDR3aa: CATSAGGQGFKETQYF

abundance: -
d_gene: TRBD2
j_gene: TRBJ2-2
v_gene: TRBV9
CDR3nt: TGTGCCAGCAGCGTAGGGGAGGGTAGGAGCACCGGGGAGCTGTTTTTT
CDR3aa: CASSVGEGRSTGELFF

abundance: -
d_gene: -
j_gene: TRBJ2-6
v_gene: TRBV29-1
CDR3nt: TGCAGCGTAGTACCGCCTGGGGCCAACGTCCTGACTTTC
CDR3aa: CSVVPPGANVLTF

abundance: -
d_gene: TRBD1
j_gene: TRBJ1-1
v_gene: TRBV28
CDR3nt: TGTGCCAGCAGAAACAGGGGGCGCATGGGAACTGAAGCTTTCTTT
CDR3aa: CASRNRGRMGTEAFF

abundance: -
d_gene: TRBD1
j_gene: TRBJ1-2
v_gene: TRBV6-5
CDR3nt: TGTGCCAGCAGTTACTTGACAGGGGTTGAGGGCTACACCTTC
CDR3aa: CASSYLTGVEGYTF

abundance: -
d_gene: -
j_gene: TRBJ1-2
v_gene: TRBV7-8
CDR3nt: TGTGCCAGCAGCTTACTTGAGGGGTACTATGGCTACACCTTC
CDR3aa: CASSLLEGYYGYTF

abundance: -
d_gene: -
j_gene: TRBJ1-1
v_gene: TRBV18
CDR3nt: TGTGCCAGCTCACCAACCTCAGAGAACACTGAAGCTTTCTTT
CDR3aa: CASSPTSENTEAFF

abundance: once
d_gene: -
j_gene: TRBJ1-1
v_gene: TRBV7-9
CDR3nt: TGTGCCAGCAGCTTACAGGGAGGCACTGAAGCTTTCTTT
CDR3aa: CASSLQGGTEAFF

abundance: -
d_gene: -
j_gene: TRBJ2-5
v_gene: TRBV3-1/TRBV3-2
CDR3nt: TGTGCCAGCACCCAGGGTGCGGGGCGGAGGGAGACCCAGTACTTC
CDR3aa: CASTQGAGRRETQYF

abundance: -
d_gene: -
j_gene: TRBJ1-6
v_gene: TRBV6-2/TRBV6-3
CDR3nt: TGTGCCAGCAGTTACTACAGGACAAATTCACCCCTCCACTTT
CDR3aa: CASSYYRTNSPLHF

abundance: -
d_gene: -
j_gene: TRBJ1-2
v_gene: TRBV5-1
CDR3nt: TGCGCCAGCAGCTTGGAGTGGAGCTATGGCTACACCTTC
CDR3aa: CASSLEWSYGYTF

abundance: once
d_gene: -
j_gene: TRBJ2-1
v_gene: TRBV6-5
CDR3nt: TGTGCCAGCAGTTACTTCCCCCCACCGTACAATGAGCAGTTCTTC
CDR3aa: CASSYFPPPYNEQFF

abundance: -
d_gene: TRBD1
j_gene: TRBJ2-7
v_gene: TRBV12-5
CDR3nt: TGTGCTAGTGGTTTAGGGACAGGGGCCTACGAGCAGTACTTC
CDR3aa: CASGLGTGAYEQYF

abundance: -
d_gene: -
j_gene: TRBJ1-1
v_gene: TRBV27
CDR3nt: TGTGCCAGCAGTTTATTAAACGGGGCTTTCTTT
CDR3aa: CASSLLNGAFF

abundance: -
d_gene: -
j_gene: TRBJ2-5
v_gene: TRBV5-1
CDR3nt: TGCGCCAGCAGCCCGGCCCAAGAGACCCAGTACTTC
CDR3aa: CASSPAQETQYF

abundance: -
d_gene: -
j_gene: TRBJ1-1
v_gene: TRBV19
CDR3nt: TGTGCCAGTCTGAACTACGGGAGATACACTGAAGCTTTCTTT
CDR3aa: CASLNYGRYTEAFF

abundance: -
d_gene: TRBD1
j_gene: TRBJ2-1
v_gene: TRBV5-1
CDR3nt: TGCGCCAGCAGCTTGGGGGACAGTGACTCCTACAATGAGCAGTTCTTC
CDR3aa: CASSLGDSDSYNEQFF